Following are 18 T cell receptor beta chains from one sample sequenced in a study of blood T cell repertoires in COVID-19 (dated by TCRdb to 2019 to 2021). The library was prepared using the immunoSEQ multiplex PCR assay. TCRdb took this table from immuneACCESS and kept in-frame rearrangements with V and J called. Such tables lack part of the clones; where checked against another copy, unresolved V genes explain under half of the gap, and the rest is unexplained. This sample holds about 190,000 clones; approximately 79% were observed only once. Clones ranked in the top ten supply under 15% of the sample. The sample consisted of peripheral blood. All receptors derive from a woman aged 50 to 60 with acute or convalescent COVID-19.

The CDR3 sequence is CATSRDPGGSNQPQHF. The DNA of the CDR3 is TGTGCCACCAGCAGAGATCCAGGGGGGAGCAATCAGCCCCAGCATTTT. The chain has TRBV15 and TRBJ1-5; 7 nucleotides align to TRBD1. This CDR3 is 16 amino acids long. From germline, CDR1 is LNHNV and CDR2 YYDKDF (reference sequence). V lost 0 bases to trimming and J lost 1 base; unmatched junction nucleotides: 3.

This clone occurred a few times. Other DNA sequences in the sample encode the same CDR3. The V call is TRBV18, the J call TRBJ2-7; the match to TRBD1 covers 7 bases. The CDR3 covers 14 residues. J was trimmed by 3 bases and V by 3 bases; bases with no gene match: 5. Germline CDR1 reads KGHSH; CDR2 reads LQKENI. The CDR3 loop is CASSPPGGNYEQYF. The CDR3 nucleotides read TGTGCCAGCTCACCTCCAGGGGGAAACTACGAGCAGTACTTC.

This chain connects TRBV5-4 to TRBJ2-1; the match to TRBD2 covers 9 bases. V lost 4 bases and J lost 0; bases outside the gene matches: 11. This CDR3 spans 18 amino acids. Germline lookup yields CDR1 SGHNT and CDR2 YYREEE (reference sequence). CDR3 coding DNA: TGTGCCAGCAGCCCGGGACTAGCTGGCGATAGCTCCTACAATGAGCAGTTCTTC. It is translated as CASSPGLAGDSSYNEQFF.

The V and J genes are TRBV14 and TRBJ2-3, with D perhaps matching TRBD2 (6 bases). Trimming pared 4 bases from V and 2 bases from J, leaving 10 bases between. There are 14 residues in the CDR3. Germline CDR1 and CDR2: SGHDN and FVKESK. The CDR3 spells CASSPAGVTDTQYF. CDR3 nucleotide sequence: TGTGCCAGCAGCCCAGCGGGCGTCACAGATACGCAGTATTTT.

This chain connects TRBV19 to TRBJ1-1; TRBD1 aligns across 9 bases. CDR1 LNHDA and CDR2 SQIVND come from the germline V gene (reference sequence). V trimming: 7 bases; J trimming: 5 bases; junction bases outside the gene matches: 8. The CDR3 extends over 14 amino acids. The CDR3 DNA sequence: TGTGCCAGTACCCTCACAGGGGGCGGAACTGAAGCTTTCTTT. Its translation: CASTLTGGGTEAFF.

The rearrangement joins TRBV7-6 to TRBJ2-7, with D perhaps TRBD1 (5 bases). V gave up 5 bases and J gave up 2 bases, with 13 bases separating them. CDR3 size: 14 residues. Germline V gene lookup returns CDR1 SGHVS and CDR2 FNYEAQ. The CDR3: CASSPAPDTYEQYF. In nucleotides, the CDR3 is TGTGCCAGCAGCCCCGCCCCGGACACCTACGAGCAGTACTTC.

V usage is TRBV5-1 and J usage is TRBJ1-2, with 7 bases lining up with TRBD1. Germline V CDR1 and CDR2: SGHRS, YFSETQ. The CDR3 is 12 amino acids. The ends lost 4 bases at V and 6 bases at J; junction bases unmatched: 3. CDR3 loop: CASSRDSDGYTF. CDR3 sequence (DNA): TGCGCCAGCAGCCGGGACAGTGATGGCTACACCTTC. Variable domain in full (rest from reference TRBV5-1 and TRBJ1-2): KAGVTQTPRYLIKTRGQQVTLSCSPISGHRSVSWYQQTPGQGLQFLFEYFSETQRNKGNFPGRFSGRQFSNSRSEMNVSTLELGDSALYLCASSRDSDGYTFGSGTRLTVV.

This chain connects TRBV12-3 or TRBV12-4 to TRBJ2-3; D uncertain. The CDR3 totals 12 residues. V dropped 6 bases and J dropped 2 bases, with 6 bases sitting between them. The chain's CDR3 is CASRDNTDTQYF. CDR3 sequence (DNA): TGTGCCAGCAGAGACAACACAGATACGCAGTATTTT.

The V call is TRBV27, the J call TRBJ1-3, with D perhaps TRBD1 (6 bases). Trimming left V 3 bases short and J 5 bases short, with 14 bases between. Germline V gene sequence: CDR1 MNHEY, CDR2 SMNVEV (reference sequence). The CDR3 runs to 15 residues. The CDR3 loop reads CASSFRQGTRNTIYF. CDR3 bases: TGTGCCAGCAGTTTCCGTCAGGGGACGAGAAACACCATATATTTT.

For the CDR3, the DNA is TGTGCCAGCAGTGGTAGGGACAGCGGGAATGAAAAACTGTTTTTT. It is translated as CASSGRDSGNEKLFF. The chain has TRBV28 and TRBJ1-4; 7 nucleotides align to TRBD1. Germline V CDR1 and CDR2: MDHEN, SYDVKM. This CDR3 is 15 amino acids long. Trimming took 5 bases from V and 5 from J; bases not matched to a gene: 8. Supplemented by reference TRBV28 and TRBJ1-4, the full variable domain reads DVKVTQSSRYLVKRTGEKVFLECVQDMDHENMFWYRQDPGLGLRLIYFSYDVKMKEKGDIPEGYSVSREKKERFSLILESASTNQTSMYLCASSGRDSGNEKLFFGSGTQLSVL.

V is TRBV30 and J is TRBJ2-7; 8 positions match TRBD2. The V segment lost 3 bases and the J segment 2 bases; nucleotides outside the gene matches: 6. The CDR3 is made up of 14 amino acids. Germline V gene sequence: CDR1 GTSNPN, CDR2 SVGIG (reference sequence). CDR3 amino acids: CAWRGLGGTYEQYF. The CDR3 bases are TGTGCCTGGAGGGGACTAGGGGGAACCTACGAGCAGTACTTC.

The chain employs TRBV5-1 and TRBJ2-5; D perhaps matches TRBD1 (6 bases). Trimming shortened V by 4 bases and J by 5 bases, and 12 bases separated the two germline ends. The CDR3 length is 13 residues. Per germline, CDR1 SGHRS and CDR2 YFSETQ. CDR3 residues: CASSIGTGETQYF. In nucleotides, the CDR3 is TGCGCCAGCAGCATAGGAACAGGGGAGACCCAGTACTTC. The whole variable domain, filled in from reference TRBV5-1 and TRBJ2-5, reads KAGVTQTPRYLIKTRGQQVTLSCSPISGHRSVSWYQQTPGQGLQFLFEYFSETQRNKGNFPGRFSGRQFSNSRSEMNVSTLELGDSALYLCASSIGTGETQYFGPGTRLLVL.

The chain combines TRBV3-1 (or the pseudogene TRBV3-2) with TRBJ2-1; 9 bases match TRBD2. Germline V gene lookup returns CDR1 LGHDT and CDR2 YNNKEL (reference sequence). With 0 bases clipped from V and 6 bases from J, the junction kept 9 bases outside the gene matches. CDR3 length: 17 amino acids. The CDR3 sequence is CASSQDQALAGTNEQFF. CDR3 nucleotide sequence: TGTGCCAGCAGCCAAGATCAGGCCCTAGCGGGAACCAATGAGCAGTTCTTC.

The chain recombines TRBV29-1 with TRBJ1-1, with D perhaps TRBD1 (6 bases). The germline V gene encodes CDR1 SQVTM and CDR2 ANQGSEA. The CDR3 is made up of 12 amino acids. Between the trimmed V and J ends, which lost 6 bases and 9 bases, there was a span of 17 bases. The CDR3 here is CSVIAWTEKAFF. The CDR3, as DNA: TGCAGCGTGATCGCTTGGACAGAAAAAGCTTTCTTT.

This clone has only a few counts. The J gene is TRBJ2-3, the V gene TRBV19; no reliable D call. The V and J ends lost 4 bases and 0 bases respectively, with 11 bases between them. CDR3 size: 15 residues. Germline V gene data show CDR1 as LNHDA and CDR2 as SQIVND (reference sequence). The CDR3 DNA follows: TGTGCCAGTAGTAGTCAGGATGCTAGCACAGATACGCAGTATTTT. Translated, it gives CASSSQDASTDTQYF.

The V and J genes are TRBV19 and TRBJ1-5; perhaps TRBD1 as D (6 bases). The germline V and J ends were trimmed by 4 bases and 0 bases, with 13 bases remaining between them. This CDR3 region has 16 residues. Germline V CDR1 and CDR2: LNHDA, SQIVND (reference sequence). CDR3 sequence: CASSTRQAASNQPQHF. The CDR3 DNA is TGTGCCAGTAGTACCAGACAGGCGGCTAGCAATCAGCCCCAGCATTTT.

The chain links TRBV4-1 to TRBJ2-7, with 8 bases aligning to TRBD1. The ends lost 0 bases at V and 2 bases at J; junction bases unmatched: 0. CDR1 is MGHRA and CDR2 is YSYEKL in the germline V gene. The CDR3 is 14 amino acids. The CDR3 reads CASSQDRGPYEQYF. The CDR3 nucleotides read TGCGCCAGCAGCCAAGACAGGGGGCCCTACGAGCAGTACTTC.

The J gene is TRBJ1-3, the V gene TRBV5-5; TRBD1 might be the D (6 bases). The germline CDR1 and CDR2 sequences are SGHKS and YYEKEE (reference sequence). V was trimmed by 4 bases and J by 3 bases, leaving 20 bases between them. The CDR3 has 17 residues. The CDR3 here is CASSVAWEQGRGNTIYF. The CDR3, as DNA: TGTGCCAGCAGCGTTGCTTGGGAACAGGGACGTGGAAACACCATATATTTT. Drawing the rest from reference TRBV5-5 and TRBJ1-3, the complete variable domain is DAGVTQSPTHLIKTRGQQVTLRCSPISGHKSVSWYQQVLGQGPQFIFQYYEKEERGRGNFPDRFSARQFPNYSSELNVNALLLGDSALYLCASSVAWEQGRGNTIYFGEGSWLTVV.